This T cell receptor beta chain comes out of a study of T cell repertoires in cytomegalovirus infection. The CDR3 has 15 residues. Trimming took off 4 bases at V and 4 bases at J, with 16 bases between the two ends. The germline V gene has CDR1 MNHEY and CDR2 SVGAGI. This clonotype was picked up a small number of times. Its antigen is not identified. TCRdb re-derived calls from the reads in MiXCR, one entry per CDR3 protein. Of 800,000 to 950,000 distinct CDR3 sequences listed, approximately 32% are singletons. The specimen was cultured CD8+ T cells from PBMCs, collected from culture after CMV antigen stimulation. The chain links TRBV6-5 to TRBJ1-1, with D unresolved. This sequence was found in a human donor in good health (CMV status not recorded). Some clones in this sample may be carry-over from other donors' samples. The CDR3 loop is CASSFSTDGGTEAFF. CDR3 in DNA: TGTGCCAGCAGTTTTTCCACAGACGGTGGCACTGAAGCTTTCTTT.